The rows below give T cell receptor beta chains drawn from one sample of a study of human T cells and chemical hapten exposure. TCRdb recomputed calls from the RACE reads with MiXCR, one row per CDR3 protein. The repertoire holds 38,000 or so distinct CDR3 sequences, with less than 8.5% as singletons. Sequencing used whole blood, obtained in connection with sensitization to the hapten diphenylcyclopropenone (DPC). All receptors derive from a woman aged 50 to 60 with alopecia areata. Some clones in this sample may be carry-over from other donors' samples. Each CDR3 is given with its conserved first and last residue. Fields, in order: J gene, V gene, CDR3 protein.

TRBJ1-1	TRBV5-1	CASSLTAVDTEAFF
TRBJ2-7	TRBV12-3/TRBV12-4	CASSLLGQNYEQYF
TRBJ1-2	TRBV11-2	CASSSLSMVSYGYTF
TRBJ2-7	TRBV7-7	CASSLATSYEQYF
TRBJ1-1	TRBV5-1	CASGKGDTEAFF
TRBJ1-2	TRBV29-1	CSSDRDGYTF
TRBJ2-1	TRBV5-1	CASIMVAGGHNEQFF
TRBJ1-2	TRBV6-2/TRBV6-3	CASSYPPTGTPRYTF
TRBJ1-2	TRBV3-1	CASSQVGGYTF
TRBJ2-1	TRBV27	CASSFGGVRREQFF
TRBJ2-1	TRBV11-2	CASSSGLANEQFF
TRBJ2-3	TRBV29-1	CSVEKAGGRASTDTQYF
TRBJ2-6	TRBV6-5	CASSYSSSGANVLTF
TRBJ2-2	TRBV20-1	CSARGDRVRTGELFF
TRBJ1-6	TRBV27	CASSLSSRSSYNSPLHF
TRBJ2-6	TRBV11-1	CASSLSRIGLSSGANVLTF
TRBJ1-1	TRBV29-1	CSVNSGGAMNTEAFF
TRBJ1-1	TRBV9	CASSVLPRWPFF
TRBJ1-1	TRBV10-3	CAISDHHEAFF
TRBJ1-5	TRBV20-1	CSARGGLYSNQPQHF
TRBJ2-7	TRBV12-3/TRBV12-4	CASRDTGGSYEQYF
TRBJ2-1	TRBV11-2	CASSWAGRNEQFF
TRBJ2-3	TRBV20-1	CSARGATGATDTQYF
TRBJ1-1	TRBV3-1	CASSPRDRGKTEAFF